The rows below give T cell receptor beta chains drawn from one sample of a study of blood T cells in healthy people across ages. TCRdb re-called the 5' RACE reads through MiXCR, storing one row per CDR3 protein. The repertoire holds 500,000 to 700,000 distinct CDR3 sequences, with 25% to 30% as singletons. Sequences were obtained from blood. These receptor sequences come from a woman of 80 years or more in good health. The CDR3 runs from the conserved cysteine through the conserved F or W. D genes are given only for firm matches. Part of the rows lack a size; the others show once, few, many or a class for expanded clones.

j_call d_call clone_size v_call cdr3_aa cdr3_nt
TRBJ1-1 - few TRBV4-2 CASSLGLQTDTEAFF TGTGCCAGCAGCCTCGGACTCCAAACGGACACTGAAGCTTTCTTT
TRBJ2-7 - many TRBV5-1 CASSLLGLPSYEQYF TGCGCCAGCAGCTTGCTAGGGTTACCCTCCTACGAGCAGTACTTC
TRBJ2-3 TRBD2 many TRBV3-1 CASSRGSGGRYTQYF TGTGCCAGCAGCCGAGGTAGCGGGGGAAGATATACGCAGTATTTT
TRBJ2-1 - - TRBV6-1 CASRVLAPHGYEQFF TGTGCCAGCAGGGTACTAGCTCCCCATGGATATGAGCAGTTCTTC
TRBJ1-1 - few TRBV12-3/TRBV12-4 CASSLGQIKNTEAFF TGTGCCAGCAGCCTGGGACAAATAAAGAACACTGAAGCTTTCTTT
TRBJ2-5 TRBD2 - TRBV6-5 CASSLNGGLQYF TGTGCCAGCAGCCTCAACGGGGGACTACAGTACTTC
TRBJ1-1 - few TRBV7-2 CASRPPSRNTEAFF TGTGCCAGCAGACCGCCCTCTCGGAACACTGAAGCTTTCTTT
TRBJ2-3 - many TRBV12-5 CASGFSLGLTDTQYF TGTGCTAGTGGTTTCTCTCTGGGGCTCACAGATACGCAGTATTTT
TRBJ2-1 TRBD2 many TRBV7-9 CASRRHGLAGGVGNEQFF TGTGCCAGCAGAAGGCACGGACTAGCGGGGGGGGTAGGCAATGAGCAGTTCTTC
TRBJ2-5 TRBD2 many TRBV27 CASSPLRGGETQYF TGTGCCAGCAGTCCCCTGCGGGGGGGGGAGACCCAGTACTTC
TRBJ1-6 - - TRBV28 CASTRSPTSPLHF TGTGCCAGCACCCGCTCCCCGACTTCACCCCTCCACTTT
TRBJ1-5 TRBD1 few TRBV30 CAWSVGQGSRQPQHF TGTGCCTGGAGTGTGGGACAGGGGTCTCGTCAGCCCCAGCATTTT
TRBJ1-1 - few TRBV12-3/TRBV12-4 CASSLGTGRETEAFF TGTGCCAGCAGTTTAGGTACAGGGCGGGAAACTGAAGCTTTCTTT
TRBJ1-2 - few TRBV18 CASSPPRDYYGYTF TGTGCCAGCTCACCACCGAGGGATTACTATGGCTACACCTTC
TRBJ2-1 TRBD2 many TRBV6-1 CASSEMGTSAYEQFF TGTGCCAGCAGTGAAATGGGGACTAGCGCCTATGAGCAGTTCTTC
TRBJ1-6 TRBD1 many TRBV6-6 CASSRGGQGDSPLHF TGTGCCAGCAGCCGAGGAGGACAGGGGGATTCACCCCTCCACTTT
TRBJ1-6 - - TRBV20-1 CRARGANSPLHF TGCAGGGCTAGAGGGGCAAATTCACCCCTCCACTTT
TRBJ2-3 - many TRBV7-2 CATAARGTGDTQYF TGTGCCACAGCAGCGAGGGGGACGGGAGATACGCAGTATTTT
TRBJ2-1 TRBD1 - TRBV19 CASTRRQGRSYNEQFF TGTGCCAGTACTCGAAGACAGGGCAGGTCCTACAATGAGCAGTTCTTC
TRBJ2-4 TRBD2 - TRBV3-1 CASSQTGTRNIQYF TGTGCCAGCAGCCAAACCGGGACTAGAAACATTCAGTACTTC
TRBJ1-2 - - TRBV5-1 CASSWVATADGYTF TGCGCCAGCAGCTGGGTCGCGACAGCGGATGGCTACACCTTC
TRBJ2-1 TRBD2 - TRBV20-1 CSARREGGNEQFF TGCAGTGCTAGGCGGGAGGGGGGGAATGAGCAGTTCTTC
TRBJ2-3 - many TRBV14 CASSQFRTPRTDTQYF TGTGCCAGCAGCCAATTCAGGACCCCCCGCACAGATACGCAGTATTTT
TRBJ2-5 - - TRBV10-3 CAISLSPLGQSSQETQYF TGTGCCATCAGTCTTAGCCCCCTAGGACAGTCGTCACAAGAGACCCAGTACTTC
TRBJ1-2 - once TRBV7-9 CASSLAGEMGYTF TGTGCCAGCAGCTTAGCGGGTGAGATGGGCTACACCTTC
TRBJ2-1 TRBD2 many TRBV7-2 CASSLVSSGGAGEQFF TGTGCCAGCAGCTTAGTTTCTAGCGGGGGGGCCGGTGAGCAGTTCTTC
TRBJ2-7 - many TRBV5-1 CASSLSHSRTASEQYF TGCGCCAGCAGCTTGTCTCATTCCAGGACCGCTTCCGAGCAGTACTTC
TRBJ2-1 - - TRBV6-5 CASSYGPINEQFF TGTGCCAGCAGCTACGGGCCCATTAATGAGCAGTTCTTC
TRBJ2-1 - - TRBV7-9 CATDDYNEQFF TGTGCCACGGACGATTACAATGAGCAGTTCTTC
TRBJ1-2 TRBD1 many TRBV6-2/TRBV6-3 CASTTTGGQYYGYTF TGTGCCAGCACCACGACAGGGGGCCAATACTATGGCTACACCTTC
TRBJ1-5 - - TRBV20-1 CSATRFGNQPQHF TGCAGTGCTACTCGATTTGGCAATCAGCCCCAGCATTTT
TRBJ2-5 - many TRBV5-4 CASSQGLQETQYF TGTGCCAGCAGTCAGGGGTTACAAGAGACCCAGTACTTC
TRBJ2-7 - many TRBV7-8 CASSIGQKNYEQYF TGTGCCAGCAGCATCGGACAGAAAAACTACGAGCAGTACTTC
TRBJ2-5 TRBD1 - TRBV6-5 CASSEGTERTQYF TGTGCCAGCAGTGAAGGGACAGAGAGGACCCAGTACTTC
TRBJ1-2 TRBD1 few TRBV3-1 CASSQLDDRGGYTF TGTGCCAGCAGCCAGCTAGACGACAGGGGAGGCTACACCTTC
TRBJ2-1 - many TRBV7-2 CASSPVPSYNEQFF TGTGCCAGCAGCCCCGTCCCCTCCTACAATGAGCAGTTCTTC
TRBJ2-5 - - TRBV11-3 CASSLEGSSSYNEQYF TGTGCCAGCAGCTTAGAAGGTAGCTCCTCCTACAATGAGCAGTACTTC
TRBJ1-2 - many TRBV2 CASKNYGYTF TGTGCCAGCAAAAACTATGGCTACACCTTC
TRBJ2-7 TRBD2 - TRBV28 CASSPLSGGDFTYEQYF TGTGCCAGCAGTCCACTTAGCGGGGGAGACTTTACCTACGAGCAGTACTTC
TRBJ2-5 - once TRBV7-2 CASSLVAGTPTLREAQYF TGTGCCAGCAGCTTAGTCGCCGGCACACCAACTTTACGAGAGGCCCAGTACTTC
TRBJ2-7 - - TRBV19 CASSPPGNKDEQYF TGTGCCAGTAGTCCTCCCGGGAACAAGGACGAGCAGTACTTC
TRBJ2-7 - many TRBV7-8 CASSLDLAGHASEQYF TGTGCCAGCAGCTTAGATCTGGCGGGTCACGCCTCGGAGCAGTACTTC
TRBJ1-1 - - TRBV30 CAWSELAGLMNTEAFF TGTGCCTGGAGTGAACTAGCCGGTCTCATGAACACTGAAGCTTTCTTT
TRBJ2-2 TRBD1 few TRBV5-1 CASSEQGSDTGELFF TGCGCCAGCAGCGAACAGGGGAGCGACACCGGGGAGCTGTTTTTT
TRBJ2-5 - many TRBV15 CATSTDSLDQETQYF TGTGCCACCAGCACGGATAGCTTGGATCAGGAGACCCAGTACTTC
TRBJ2-1 TRBD2 - TRBV7-8 CASSLPLAGAFYF TGTGCCAGCAGCTTGCCCCTAGCGGGGGCCTTTTACTTC
TRBJ2-7 TRBD1 many TRBV6-1 CASSAGTGGGYEQYF TGTGCCAGCAGTGCGGGGACAGGGGGCGGCTACGAGCAGTACTTC
TRBJ2-3 TRBD1 many TRBV18 CASSARPGQGADTQYF TGTGCCAGCTCTGCCCGCCCGGGACAGGGGGCAGATACGCAGTATTTT
TRBJ2-7 - many TRBV2 CASSPGRAASYEQYF TGTGCCAGCAGCCCGGGACGGGCAGCGTCCTACGAGCAGTACTTC
TRBJ2-3 TRBD1 few TRBV30 CAWSVGDRGTDTQYF TGTGCCTGGAGTGTCGGGGACAGGGGCACAGATACGCAGTATTTT
TRBJ2-5 TRBD2 many TRBV4-2 CASRPGTSGGVQETQYF TGTGCCAGCAGACCCGGGACTAGCGGGGGGGTCCAAGAGACCCAGTACTTC
TRBJ2-7 TRBD1 many TRBV20-1 CSAIFTTGSYEQYF TGCAGTGCAATTTTTACGACAGGGTCCTACGAGCAGTACTTC
TRBJ2-3 - - TRBV29-1 CSVTRDSTDTQYF TGCAGCGTGACGAGGGATTCAACAGATACGCAGTATTTT
TRBJ2-1 - - TRBV6-4 CASSVSLENEQFF TGTGCCAGCAGTGTCTCCCTAGAGAATGAGCAGTTCTTC